The 17 T cell receptor beta chains listed next were all sequenced from one sample in a study of blood T cells in healthy people across ages. The authors ran a second PCR of roughly 6 to 11 cycles using a sample-barcoded 5' primer and a J-beta primer mix. Each CDR3 protein gets one entry after TCRdb re-called the 5' RACE reads with MiXCR. This sample carries 1.5 million to 2 million distinct CDR3 sequences, roughly 49% of them seen once, and the ten largest clones take roughly 2%. Sequencing was carried out using blood. These TCRs come from a woman aged 35 to 49 in good health.

The chain has TRBV7-2 and TRBJ2-3; D is undetermined. Germline CDR1 reads SGHTA; CDR2 reads FQGNSA. This CDR3 region has 15 residues. V lost 1 base, J lost 3 bases, and 11 bases lay in between. The CDR3 DNA is TGTGCCAGCAGCTTAGTGGCACTGGCGACAGATACGCAGTATTTT. Protein: CASSLVALATDTQYF.

In this sample, this clonotype turned up a few times. The chain has TRBV10-3 and TRBJ1-1; 7 bases match TRBD1. V was clipped by 2 bases and J by 0 bases; unmatched bases: 3. The length of the CDR3 is 15 residues. Per germline, CDR1 ENHRY and CDR2 SYGVKD. The chain's CDR3 is CAISETTGVNTEAFF. The DNA of the CDR3 is TGTGCCATCAGTGAGACCACAGGGGTGAACACTGAAGCTTTCTTT.

This sequence joins TRBV2 and TRBJ2-3; TRBD2 aligns across 14 bases. Losses at the gene ends were 2 bases for V and 7 bases for J; bases not matched to a gene: 17. This CDR3 contains 20 residues. CDR1 SNHLY and CDR2 FYNNEI come from the germline V gene. The CDR3 nucleotides are TGTGCCAGCAGTGAACGTCCCCTTCCGGGACTAGCGGGGGTAACTTATACGCAGTATTTT. Translating it yields CASSERPLPGLAGVTYTQYF.

V gene TRBV4-3 combines with J gene TRBJ2-7, with TRBD1 as a possible D gene (5 bases). The J call may not be correct, given that the DNA end is closer to TRBJ2-5. Germline CDR1 and CDR2: LGHNA and YSLEER. The CDR3 is 15 residues long. CDR3 nucleotides: TGCGCCAGCAGCCAAGAGTACAGGTCGGAAGAGACCCAGTACTTC. Translating it yields CASSQEYRSEETQYF.

The V gene is TRBV6-2 or TRBV6-3, the J gene TRBJ2-3, with unresolved D. Germline values: CDR1 MNHEY, CDR2 SVGEGT. The V gene lost 11 bases and the J gene lost 1 base, with 7 bases spanning the gap. The CDR3 is 11 residues long. This CDR3 is CAVGRTDTQYF. The CDR3 region has the DNA TGTGCCGTAGGCCGCACAGATACGCAGTATTTT.

The chain is built from TRBV28 and TRBJ2-3; D is possibly TRBD1 (6 bases). Looked up from germline, CDR1 is MDHEN and CDR2 is SYDVKM. The CDR3 totals 15 residues. The CDR3 DNA sequence: TGTCCGCACCGGGACAAAAGCCCTAGCACAGATACGCAGTATTTT. This codes for CPHRDKSPSTDTQYF.

This chain uses TRBV6-6 with TRBJ2-4; D tentatively reads TRBD1 or TRBD2 (6 bases each). The DNA end is more similar to TRBJ2-7, so the J call may be wrong. Per germline, CDR1 MNHNY and CDR2 SVGAGI (reference sequence). This CDR3 region has 13 residues. The CDR3 DNA follows: TGTGCCACCCAGAGGGGGGTCGTACGCGAGCAGTACTTC. This encodes CATQRGVVREQYF.

This clonotype was observed a handful of times. The chain uses TRBV7-2 and TRBJ2-1, with D possibly called TRBD1 or TRBD2 (6 bases each). Per the germline V gene, CDR1 is SGHTA and CDR2 is FQGNSA. The CDR3 is 14 residues long. The V end lost 5 bases, the J end lost 10 bases, and 18 bases lay between the germline ends. CDR3 sequence: CASSLDWGAGEQFF. CDR3 bases: TGTGCCAGCAGCCTCGATTGGGGGGCGGGAGAGCAGTTCTTC. Drawing the rest from reference TRBV7-2 and TRBJ2-1, the complete variable domain is GAGVSQSPSNKVTEKGKDVELRCDPISGHTALYWYRQSLGQGLEFLIYFQGNSAPDKSGLPSDRFSAERTGGSVSTLTIQRTQQEDSAVYLCASSLDWGAGEQFFGPGTRLTVL.

Concerning this clonotype itself: Mismatch with germline at one junction end may stem from a read error. This chain links TRBV7-2 with TRBJ2-3; no definite D call. This CDR3 spans 18 amino acids. Germline lookup yields CDR1 SGHTA and CDR2 FQGNSA. CDR3 sequence (DNA): TGTGCCAGCAGCTTAGGAAGGAGTACTCCCCAGGTTGTAGATGCGCAGTATTTT. It translates to CASSLGRSTPQVVDAQYF.

This clonotype was observed a handful of times. The gene calls are TRBV20-1 and TRBJ2-3; no clear D gene. There are 16 residues in the CDR3. Trimming left V 2 bases short and J 0 bases short, with 15 bases between. Germline V gives CDR1 DFQATT, CDR2 SNEGSKA (reference sequence). The CDR3 is CSARPPGRHSTDTQYF. The DNA for the CDR3 is TGCAGTGCTAGACCTCCCGGGCGGCATAGCACAGATACGCAGTATTTT.

The chain is built from TRBV20-1 and TRBJ2-5; 11 bases map to TRBD2. Near its end, the DNA agrees better with TRBJ2-7, so the J call may be wrong. Germline V gives CDR1 DFQATT, CDR2 SNEGSKA (reference sequence). The CDR3 runs to 19 residues. The CDR3 spells CSARDLLAGGPTKYYEQYF. CDR3 nucleotides: TGCAGTGCTAGAGATCTATTAGCGGGGGGGCCCACAAAATATTACGAGCAGTACTTC.

The sample holds a few counts of this clonotype. The rearrangement uses TRBV6-5 and TRBJ2-6; unclear D gene. Trimming stripped 1 base from V and 0 bases from J, with 10 bases between. The germline V gene has CDR1 MNHEY and CDR2 SVGAGI. The length of the CDR3 is 17 residues. The CDR3 DNA is TGTGCCAGCAGTTACTTCGGGCAAACCTCTGGGGCCAACGTCCTGACTTTC. This encodes CASSYFGQTSGANVLTF.

In DNA, the CDR3 is TGTGCCAGCAGTTACGGGGAGGGGGTATATGGCTACACCTTC. Amino acids: CASSYGEGVYGYTF. This chain uses TRBV6-6 with TRBJ1-2, with D perhaps matching TRBD1 (6 bases). There are 14 residues in the CDR3. Trimming pared 2 bases from V and 5 bases from J, leaving 12 bases between. Germline CDR1 MNHNY, CDR2 SVGAGI (reference sequence).

Only a few counts were recorded for this clonotype. J is TRBJ2-5 and V is TRBV11-2; 10 nucleotides align to TRBD2. Trimming cost V 1 base and J 10 bases; bases outside gene matches: 6. Germline CDR1 reads SGHAT; CDR2 reads FQNNGV. The CDR3 length is 14 residues. The CDR3 DNA is TGTGCCAGCAGCTTAGGGCTAGCGGGGGATCTCCAGTACTTC. Protein sequence: CASSLGLAGDLQYF.

A single count supports this clonotype. The chain has TRBV7-9 and TRBJ2-3; D gene ambiguous. The CDR3 has 14 residues. V shed 2 bases and J shed 6 bases, with 12 bases lying between them. Germline V gives CDR1 SEHNR, CDR2 FQNEAQ (reference sequence). In DNA, the CDR3 is TGTGCCAGCAGCTTACTGGGCCGAGTGGATACGCAGTATTTT. Amino acids: CASSLLGRVDTQYF.

The count of this clonotype is one. J is TRBJ1-2 and V is TRBV3-1; no clear D. Germline CDR1 LGHDT, CDR2 YNNKEL (reference sequence). V was trimmed by 4 bases and J by 4 bases, leaving 10 bases between them. CDR3 length: 13 residues. The CDR3: CASSPSYSYGYTF. CDR3 nucleotides: TGTGCCAGCAGCCCCTCCTACAGCTATGGCTACACCTTC.

This clonotype was picked up a small number of times. The chain carries TRBV5-1 and TRBJ1-1, with D perhaps matching TRBD1 (5 bases). The length of the CDR3 is 15 residues. Between the trimmed V and J ends, which lost 4 bases and 2 bases, there was a span of 15 bases. CDR1 and CDR2 from the germline V gene are SGHRS and YFSETQ. The CDR3 loop reads CASSPSGTVNTEAFF. The CDR3 DNA is TGCGCCAGCAGCCCGTCCGGGACGGTCAACACTGAAGCTTTCTTT.